This TCR beta chain was sequenced for a study of blood T cell repertoires in COVID-19. Study-level information: Samples of COVID-19 (acute and convalescent) were obtained from the United States, Italy and Spain. Sources were T cells, B-cell-depleted T cells, or PBMCs; the material itself was cDNA or gDNA.

Germline loops: CDR1 LGHNA, CDR2 YNFKEQ. This CDR3 region has 18 residues. Trimming cost V 1 base and J 4 bases; bases outside gene matches: 9. In the original processing: Amplifying reference gene primers gave estimates of nucleated cell counts. The repertoire was sequenced with immunoSEQ multiplex PCR; TCRdb's copy has only in-frame clones and lacks some. That table gives V, J and clone size, and the DNA gave D and trimming. The top ten clones hold 7.5% to 10% of a sample with approximately 330,000 clones, 80% to 90% of them seen once. The chain links TRBV4-2 to TRBJ2-2; TRBD2 matches at 10 bases. The sample was peripheral blood. The clonotype comes from a man aged 25 to 40 with COVID-19, enrolled during active disease. This CDR3 reads CASSQGSSGSRSTGELFF. The CDR3 DNA is TGTGCCAGCAGCCAAGGATCTAGCGGGAGTAGAAGCACCGGGGAGCTGTTTTTT.